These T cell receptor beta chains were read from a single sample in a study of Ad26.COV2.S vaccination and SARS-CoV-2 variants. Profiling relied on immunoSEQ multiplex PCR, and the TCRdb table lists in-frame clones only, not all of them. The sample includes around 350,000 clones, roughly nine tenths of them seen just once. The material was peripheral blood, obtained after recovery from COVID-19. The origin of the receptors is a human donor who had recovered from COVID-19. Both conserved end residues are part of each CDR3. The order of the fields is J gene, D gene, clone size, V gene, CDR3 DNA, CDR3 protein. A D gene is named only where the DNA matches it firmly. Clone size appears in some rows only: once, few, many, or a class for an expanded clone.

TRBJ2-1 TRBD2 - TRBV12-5 TGTGCTAGTGGTTTGGTAGGGGTGGGAGGGGATGAGCAGTTCTTC CASGLVGVGGDEQFF
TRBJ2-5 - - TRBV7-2 TGTGCCAGCAGCTTAGACAGGAGCCAAGAGACCCAGTACTTC CASSLDRSQETQYF
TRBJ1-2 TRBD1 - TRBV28 TGTGCCAGCAGTAAGACAGGGACATATGGCTACACCTTC CASSKTGTYGYTF
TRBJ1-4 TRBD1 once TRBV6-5 TGTGCCAGCAGTTCGACAGGGGTACCTGAAAAACTGTTTTTT CASSSTGVPEKLFF
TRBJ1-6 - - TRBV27 TGTGCCAGCAGTTTATCCCCAGGGTCGGGTAATTCACCCCTCCACTTT CASSLSPGSGNSPLHF
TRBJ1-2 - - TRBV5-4 TGTGCCAGCAGCTTGTCAGGGACCCCCGCCACTAACTATGGCTACACCTTC CASSLSGTPATNYGYTF
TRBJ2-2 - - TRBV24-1 TGTGCCACCAGTGATCGGAGACACACCGGGGAGCTGTTTTTT CATSDRRHTGELFF
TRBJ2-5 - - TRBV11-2 TGTGCCAGCAGCTTAGAGGGAAGGGCTCCCTCTCAAGAGACCCAGTACTTC CASSLEGRAPSQETQYF
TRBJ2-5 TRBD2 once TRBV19 TGTGCCAGTAGTATTTTACTAGCGGCCCAAGAGACCCAGTACTTC CASSILLAAQETQYF
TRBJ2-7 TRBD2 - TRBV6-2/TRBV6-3 TGTGCCAGCAGTTACTCGTACCCGTTCGCCCAGCGGGGGTTACACTACGAGCAGTACTTC CASSYSYPFAQRGLHYEQYF
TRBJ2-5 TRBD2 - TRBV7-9 TGTGCCAGCAGCCCCCGAATAGCGGGGGGCCAACAAGAGACCCAGTACTTC CASSPRIAGGQQETQYF
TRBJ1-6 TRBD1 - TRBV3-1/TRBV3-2 TGTGCCAGCAGCCAACCAGACAGGGGGCCTAATTCACCCCTCCACTTT CASSQPDRGPNSPLHF
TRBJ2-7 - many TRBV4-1 TGCGCCAGCAGCCAAGTTCCCGGGGGTGCCTACTACGAGCAGTACTTC CASSQVPGGAYYEQYF
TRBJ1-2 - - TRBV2 TGTGCCAGCAGAACTGGGGTTGACTATGGCTACACCTTC CASRTGVDYGYTF
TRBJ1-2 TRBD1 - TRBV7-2 TGTGCCAGCAGCTCTCAGCCGGGACAGGGGAAAAATGGCTACACCTTC CASSSQPGQGKNGYTF
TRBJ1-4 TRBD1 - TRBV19 TGTGCCAGTAGAGATGAGGGACAGGGCAATGAAAAACTGTTTTTT CASRDEGQGNEKLFF
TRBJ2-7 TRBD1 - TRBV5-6 TGTGCCAGCAGCTTGTACAGGGGAACTGGTCTTACCTACGAGCAGTACTTC CASSLYRGTGLTYEQYF
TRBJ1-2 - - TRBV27 TGTGCCAGCAGTCCCCGGGGGCCCTATGGCTACACCTTC CASSPRGPYGYTF
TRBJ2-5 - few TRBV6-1 TGTGCCAGCAGTGATGCGGACGGGCGGACCCAGTACTTC CASSDADGRTQYF
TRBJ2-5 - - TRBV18 TGTGCCAGCTCACCACAGGGGCAAGAGACCCAGTACTTC CASSPQGQETQYF
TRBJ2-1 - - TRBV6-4 TGTGCCAGCAGTGACTCGAGGGCCACCTACAATGAGCAGTTCTTC CASSDSRATYNEQFF
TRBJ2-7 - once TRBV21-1 TGTGCCAGCAGCAAACCCCGCGGGACAGGGGGCTCCTACGAGCAGTACTTC CASSKPRGTGGSYEQYF
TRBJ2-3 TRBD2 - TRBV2 TGTGCCAGCAGAAAGCGGGGAGGCACAGATACGCAGTATTTT CASRKRGGTDTQYF
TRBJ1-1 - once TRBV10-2 TGCGCCAGCAGGAAGATCGCCGGGACCGAGAACACTGAAGCTTTCTTT CASRKIAGTENTEAFF
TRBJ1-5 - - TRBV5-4 TGTGCCAGCAGCGCGGGACAAGGCAATCAGCCCCAGCATTTT CASSAGQGNQPQHF
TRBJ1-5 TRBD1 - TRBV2 TGTGCCAGCGGGGGACAGGGGGACAGCAATCAGCCCCAGCATTTT CASGGQGDSNQPQHF
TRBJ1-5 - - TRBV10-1 TGCGCCAGCAGGGCGGCGGAAGGATATAGCAATCAGCCCCAGCATTTT CASRAAEGYSNQPQHF
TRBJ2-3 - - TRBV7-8 TGTGCCAGCAGCTCAAACCTAGGCGACAGTACGCAGTATTTT CASSSNLGDSTQYF
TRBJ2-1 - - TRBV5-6 TGTGCCAGCAGCTTGTTAATGTTAAGGGACCGATCCAATGAGCAGTTCTTC CASSLLMLRDRSNEQFF
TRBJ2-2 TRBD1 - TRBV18 TGTGCCAGCTCACCATTTGGACAGGGGGGCACCGGGGAGCTGTTTTTT CASSPFGQGGTGELFF
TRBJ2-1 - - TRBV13 TGTGCCAGCAGCTTGCGGGGTGCGTCCAATGAGCAGTTCTTC CASSLRGASNEQFF
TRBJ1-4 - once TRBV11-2 TGTGCCAGCAGGGAACAACCGGGGGAAAAACTGTTTTTT CASREQPGEKLFF
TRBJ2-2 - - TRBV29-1 TGCAGCGTTCGGGTAGGCGGGGAGCTGTTTTTT CSVRVGGELFF
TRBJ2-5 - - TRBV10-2 TGCGCCAGCAGCCCCGCGGAGCGGAGAGAGACCCAGTACTTC CASSPAERRETQYF
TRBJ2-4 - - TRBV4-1 TGCGCCAGCAGCCAAACCGGGCACGTTGGCATTCAGTACTTC CASSQTGHVGIQYF